The 5 T cell receptor beta chains reported below all come from one sample, sequenced in a study of cytomegalovirus exposure and HLA in healthy donors. Produced via immunoSEQ multiplex PCR; TCRdb's table is partial and in-frame only. The sample yields about 120,000 clones, about 83% seen once. Material: PBMCs. The source is a woman between 25 and 40 years old in good health and CMV-seronegative.

This clone has just a few counts. CDR3 loop: CASGFSGNLKGNIQYF. For the CDR3, the DNA is TGTGCTAGTGGTTTTAGCGGAAACCTAAAGGGGAACATTCAGTACTTC. The chain carries TRBV12-5 and TRBJ2-4; a weak D match, TRBD2 (6 bases). The V gene lost 3 bases and the J gene lost 7 bases, with 19 bases spanning the gap. The CDR3 loop spans 16 amino acids. CDR1 and CDR2 from the germline V gene are LGHNT and FRNRAP. Based on the CDR3 plus reference TRBV12-5 and TRBJ2-4, the full variable domain is DARVTQTPRHKVTEMGQEVTMRCQPILGHNTVFWYRQTMMQGLELLAYFRNRAPLDDSGMPKDRFSAEMPDATLATLKIQPSEPRDSAVYFCASGFSGNLKGNIQYFGAGTRLSVL.

This chain connects TRBV30 to TRBJ1-4; a possible D gene is TRBD1 (6 bases). The V gene lost 4 bases and the J gene lost 4 bases, with 10 bases spanning the gap. Germline loops: CDR1 GTSNPN, CDR2 SVGIG (reference sequence). This CDR3 has 13 residues. The CDR3, as DNA: TGTGCCTGGACCGGACAGTTTAATGAAAAACTGTTTTTT. Residues: CAWTGQFNEKLFF.

The genes are TRBV13 and TRBJ2-5; D remains ambiguous. The ends were cut back, 6 bases at V and 0 bases at J, with 17 bases in the middle. Germline V lookup: CDR1 PRHDT, CDR2 FYEKMQ (reference sequence). The CDR3 contains 16 residues. The CDR3: CASSPLGAGYQETQYF. In DNA form, the CDR3 reads TGTGCCAGCAGTCCCCTAGGCGCTGGGTACCAAGAGACCCAGTACTTC.

This chain connects TRBV7-2 to TRBJ2-3; 11 bases align to TRBD2. This CDR3 spans 19 amino acids. V lost 5 bases, J lost 1 base, and 14 bases stayed unmatched. Germline V lookup: CDR1 SGHTA, CDR2 FQGNSA. The chain's CDR3 is CASSPSPPLAGGRTDTQYF. In DNA form, the CDR3 reads TGTGCCAGCAGCCCGTCCCCGCCCCTAGCGGGGGGACGCACAGATACGCAGTATTTT. Supplemented by reference TRBV7-2 and TRBJ2-3, the full variable domain reads GAGVSQSPSNKVTEKGKDVELRCDPISGHTALYWYRQSLGQGLEFLIYFQGNSAPDKSGLPSDRFSAERTGGSVSTLTIQRTQQEDSAVYLCASSPSPPLAGGRTDTQYFGPGTRLTVL.

This chain connects TRBV10-2 to TRBJ1-1; D is undetermined. Trimming left V 2 bases short and J 4 bases short, with 5 bases between. Germline assignment: CDR1 WSHSY and CDR2 SAAADI. The CDR3 spans 12 residues. CDR3 region: CASSERGTEAFF. CDR3 in DNA: TGCGCCAGCAGTGAGCGGGGCACTGAAGCTTTCTTT.